This T cell receptor (beta chain) appears in the sequencing data of a study of blood T cell repertoires in COVID-19. Overall study context: Acute and convalescent COVID-19 samples came from the United States, Italy and Spain. T cells, B-cell-depleted T cells, or PBMCs supplied cDNA or gDNA.

Germline CDR1 SGDLS, CDR2 YYNGEE. Trimming at V came to 3 bases and at J to 0 bases, leaving 9 bases not matched to a gene. CDR3 length equals 17 residues. Measured with immunoSEQ multiplex PCR; TCRdb has only the in-frame clones, and not every one. The sample records 400,000 to 550,000 clones, about 89% being singletons. The chain joins TRBV9 to TRBJ2-1, with TRBD1 matching 7 bases. The sample taken for sequencing was peripheral blood. This receptor was obtained from a woman aged 25 to 39 with acute or convalescent COVID-19. In nucleotides, the CDR3 is TGTGCCAGCAGCGGATCTTACAGGGGTGGCTCCTACAATGAGCAGTTCTTC. Protein: CASSGSYRGGSYNEQFF.